This paragraph reports one T cell receptor beta chain. Its antigen is currently unknown. These data come from a study of Tregs in tolerant kidney transplant recipients. Looking at the study overall: Related graft donors supplied nonmyeloablative bone marrow transplants, and mixed chimerism was transient. Whole-study findings and limits: The most relevant donor-specific Treg TCRbeta repertoire apparently came from expansion with activated donor B cells.

The table came from immunoSEQ multiplex PCR; TCRdb's copy has only in-frame clones and leaves some out. The data hold 50,000 to 75,000 clones, with approximately 85% observed a single time. The CDR3 consists of 13 residues. Germline CDR1 reads SGHNT; CDR2 reads YYREEE (reference sequence). Trimming pared 4 bases from V and 4 bases from J, leaving 9 bases between. Sequenced material: Tregs from blood, taken before the transplant. The gene calls are TRBV5-4 and TRBJ2-1, with TRBD2 as a possible D gene (6 bases). The clonotype comes from a human donor who received a combined kidney and bone marrow transplant. The DNA for the CDR3 is TGTGCCAGCAGCCACGGGGGTTACAATGAGCAGTTCTTC. Translation: CASSHGGYNEQFF.